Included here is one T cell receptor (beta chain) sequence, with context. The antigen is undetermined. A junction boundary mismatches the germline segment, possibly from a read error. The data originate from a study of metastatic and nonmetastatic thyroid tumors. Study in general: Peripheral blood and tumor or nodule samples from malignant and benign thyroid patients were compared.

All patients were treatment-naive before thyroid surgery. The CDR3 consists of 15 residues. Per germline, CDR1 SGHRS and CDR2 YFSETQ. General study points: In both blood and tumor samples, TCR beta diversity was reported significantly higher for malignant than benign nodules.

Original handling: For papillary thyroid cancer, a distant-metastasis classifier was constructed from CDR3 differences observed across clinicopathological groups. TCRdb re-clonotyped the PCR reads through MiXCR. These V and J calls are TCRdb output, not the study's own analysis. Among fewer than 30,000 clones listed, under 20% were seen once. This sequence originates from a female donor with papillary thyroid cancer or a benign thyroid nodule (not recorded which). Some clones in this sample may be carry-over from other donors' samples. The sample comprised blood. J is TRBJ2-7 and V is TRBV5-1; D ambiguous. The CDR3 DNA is TGCGCCAGCAGCGCCCAGTGGGATCGTGCCTACGAGCATTACTTC. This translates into CASSAQWDRAYEHYF.